This T cell receptor beta chain was captured by sequencing in a study of T cells after yellow fever vaccination. The CDR3 has 14 residues. CDR1 SQVTM and CDR2 ANQGSEA come from the germline V gene. V was trimmed by 1 base and J by 6 bases, leaving 12 bases between them. Using its own MiXCR run on the 5' RACE reads, TCRdb lists one record per CDR3 protein. The sample lists about 220,000 distinct CDR3 sequences; 3% to 3.5% were seen once. This clonotype was seen a few times. The V gene is TRBV29-1, the J gene TRBJ1-4; D is unclear. This clonotype originated in a young man who received the YFV17D yellow fever vaccine. This specimen was CD4+ T cells sorted from PBMCs, taken 10 days after the yellow fever booster vaccination. For the CDR3, the DNA is TGCAGCGTTGAAGGTCGGGAAAGAGATGAAAAACTGTTTTTT. Its translation is CSVEGRERDEKLFF. The full variable domain, in which reference TRBV29-1 and TRBJ1-4 provide the parts outside the CDR3, is SAVISQKPSRDICQRGTSLTIQCQVDSQVTMMFWYRQQPGQSLTLIATANQGSEATYESGFVIDKFPISRPNLTFSTLTVSNMSPEDSSIYLCSVEGRERDEKLFFGSGTQLSVL.